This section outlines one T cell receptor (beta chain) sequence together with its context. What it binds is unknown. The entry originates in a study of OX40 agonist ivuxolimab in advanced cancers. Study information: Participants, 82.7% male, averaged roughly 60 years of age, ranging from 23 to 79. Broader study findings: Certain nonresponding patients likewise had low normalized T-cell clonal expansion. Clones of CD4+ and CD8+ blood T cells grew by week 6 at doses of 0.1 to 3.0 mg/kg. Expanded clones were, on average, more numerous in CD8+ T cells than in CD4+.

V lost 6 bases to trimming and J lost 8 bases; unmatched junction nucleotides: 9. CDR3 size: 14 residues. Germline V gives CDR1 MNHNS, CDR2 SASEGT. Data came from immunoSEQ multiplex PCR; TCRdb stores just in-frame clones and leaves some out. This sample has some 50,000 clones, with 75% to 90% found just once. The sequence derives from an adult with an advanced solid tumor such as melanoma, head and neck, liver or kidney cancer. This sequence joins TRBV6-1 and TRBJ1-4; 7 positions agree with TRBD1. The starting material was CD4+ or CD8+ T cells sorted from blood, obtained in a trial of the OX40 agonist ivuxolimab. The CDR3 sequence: CASRVDRVGEKLFF. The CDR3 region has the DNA TGTGCCAGCAGAGTTGACAGGGTCGGGGAAAAACTGTTTTTT.